This entry is about one T cell receptor (beta chain). The CDR3 is 16 amino acids. Trimming cost V 4 bases and J 6 bases; bases outside gene matches: 8. CDR1 is SGHNT, CDR2 YENEEA, per germline. Original handling: Cell counts per sample came from amplifying reference gene primers. Produced via immunoSEQ multiplex PCR; TCRdb's table is partial and in-frame only. That table supplies the V and J calls and clone size; D and trimming were determined from the DNA. The table lists some 95,000 clones, around 75% of them singletons. The data are from a study of blood T cell repertoires in COVID-19. Study background: Italy, Spain and the United States were the sources of the convalescent and acute COVID-19 samples. The cDNA or gDNA used as material had been derived from T cells, B-cell-depleted T cells, or PBMCs.

The sequencing input was peripheral blood. This sequence joins TRBV11-3 and TRBJ2-1; 11 bases fit TRBD1. This TCR was sampled from an older man with acute or convalescent COVID-19. CDR3 in DNA: TGTGCCAGCAGCTCAGGACAGGGGGCCGTGGTCAATGAGCAGTTCTTC. Protein: CASSSGQGAVVNEQFF.